This T cell receptor beta chain was captured in a study of cytomegalovirus exposure and HLA in healthy donors. Study-wide results and limits: Both high specificity and high sensitivity reportedly marked the classifier's diagnosis of cytomegalovirus status.

As to this clone: What it binds is unknown.

The PCR employed 60 Vbeta primers together with 13 Jbeta primers. Using immunoSEQ multiplex PCR, the repertoire was profiled, and TCRdb retains in-frame clones only, with some absent. Of some 170,000 clones listed, around 77% are singletons. The source material was PBMCs. The receptor's source is a woman aged 25 to 45 in good health and CMV-seronegative.

The CDR3 coding sequence is TGTGCCAGCAGTCCGGGAATTAGCAATCAGCCCCAGCATTTT. Protein product: CASSPGISNQPQHF. This chain links TRBV27 with TRBJ1-5; no firm D call. Trimming removed 5 bases from V and 0 bases from J, with 8 bases in between. The germline CDR1 and CDR2 sequences are MNHEY and SMNVEV (reference sequence). The CDR3 covers 14 residues.